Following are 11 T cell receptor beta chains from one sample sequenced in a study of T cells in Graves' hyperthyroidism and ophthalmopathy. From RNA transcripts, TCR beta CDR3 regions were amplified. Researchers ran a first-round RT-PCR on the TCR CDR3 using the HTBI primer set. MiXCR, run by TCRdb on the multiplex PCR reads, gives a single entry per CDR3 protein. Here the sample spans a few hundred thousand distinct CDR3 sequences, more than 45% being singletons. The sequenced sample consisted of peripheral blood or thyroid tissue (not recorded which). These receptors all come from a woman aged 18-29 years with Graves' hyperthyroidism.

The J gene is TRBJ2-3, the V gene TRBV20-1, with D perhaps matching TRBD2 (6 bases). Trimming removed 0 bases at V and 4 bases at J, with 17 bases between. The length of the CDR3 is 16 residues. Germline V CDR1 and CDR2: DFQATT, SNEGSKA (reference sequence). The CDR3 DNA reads TGCAGTGCTAGAGATCGAAGGAGGGCTACCTCAGATACGCAGTATTTT. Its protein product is CSARDRRRATSDTQYF.

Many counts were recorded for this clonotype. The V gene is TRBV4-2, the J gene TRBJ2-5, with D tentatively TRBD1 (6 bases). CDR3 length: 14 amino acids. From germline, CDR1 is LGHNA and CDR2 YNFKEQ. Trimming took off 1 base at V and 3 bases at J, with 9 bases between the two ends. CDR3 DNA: TGTGCCAGCAGCCAAGGGCAGGGGAAAGAGACCCAGTACTTC. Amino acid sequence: CASSQGQGKETQYF.

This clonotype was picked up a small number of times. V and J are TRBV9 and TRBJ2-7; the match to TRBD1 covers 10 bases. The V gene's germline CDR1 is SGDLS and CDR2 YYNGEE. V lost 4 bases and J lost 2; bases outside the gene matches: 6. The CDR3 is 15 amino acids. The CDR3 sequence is CASSPSGTGAYEQYF. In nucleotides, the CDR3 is TGTGCCAGCAGCCCGTCCGGGACAGGGGCCTACGAGCAGTACTTC. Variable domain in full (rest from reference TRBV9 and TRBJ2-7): DSGVTQTPKHLITATGQRVTLRCSPRSGDLSVYWYQQSLDQGLQFLIQYYNGEERAKGNILERFSAQQFPDLHSELNLSSLELGDSALYFCASSPSGTGAYEQYFGPGTRLTVT.

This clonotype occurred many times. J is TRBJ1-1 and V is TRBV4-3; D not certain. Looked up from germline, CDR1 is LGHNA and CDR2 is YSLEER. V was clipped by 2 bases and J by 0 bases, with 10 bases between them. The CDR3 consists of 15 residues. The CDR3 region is CASSQTARMNTEAFF. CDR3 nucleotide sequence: TGCGCCAGCAGCCAAACCGCGCGGATGAACACTGAAGCTTTCTTT.

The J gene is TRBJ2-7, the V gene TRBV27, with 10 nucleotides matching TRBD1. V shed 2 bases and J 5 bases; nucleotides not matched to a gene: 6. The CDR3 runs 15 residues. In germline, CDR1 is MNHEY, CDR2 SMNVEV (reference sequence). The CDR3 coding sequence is TGTGCCAGCAGTTTAGGTCGACAGGGGGCCCACGAGCAGTACTTC. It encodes CASSLGRQGAHEQYF.

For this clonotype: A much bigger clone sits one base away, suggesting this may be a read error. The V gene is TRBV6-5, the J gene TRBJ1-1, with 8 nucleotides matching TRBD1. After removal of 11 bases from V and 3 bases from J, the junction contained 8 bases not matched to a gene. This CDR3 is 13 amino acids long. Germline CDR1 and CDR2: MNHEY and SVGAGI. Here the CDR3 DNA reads TGTGCCGTACGACAGGGGATGGACACTGAAGCTTTCTTT. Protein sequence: CAVRQGMDTEAFF.

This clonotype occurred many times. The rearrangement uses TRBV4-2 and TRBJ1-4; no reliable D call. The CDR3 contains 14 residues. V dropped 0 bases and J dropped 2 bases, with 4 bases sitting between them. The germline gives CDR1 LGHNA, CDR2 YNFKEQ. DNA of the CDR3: TGTGCCAGCAGCCAAGATGCGACTAATGAAAAACTGTTTTTT. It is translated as CASSQDATNEKLFF.

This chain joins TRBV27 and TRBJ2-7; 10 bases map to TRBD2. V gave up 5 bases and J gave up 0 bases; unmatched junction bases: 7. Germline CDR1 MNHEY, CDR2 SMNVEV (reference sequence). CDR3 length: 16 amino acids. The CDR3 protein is CASSDLTSGYSYEQYF. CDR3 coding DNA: TGTGCCAGCAGTGACCTGACTAGCGGGTACTCCTACGAGCAGTACTTC.

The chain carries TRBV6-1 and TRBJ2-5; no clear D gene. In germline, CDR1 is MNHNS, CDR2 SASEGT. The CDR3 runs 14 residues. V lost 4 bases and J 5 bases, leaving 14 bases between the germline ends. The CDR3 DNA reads TGTGCCAGCAGTGCCGGCTCCTACAATGAGACCCAGTACTTC. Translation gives CASSAGSYNETQYF.

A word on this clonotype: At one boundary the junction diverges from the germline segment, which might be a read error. CDR3 sequence: CAVSDYSGRGGYGYTF. The DNA for the CDR3 is TGTGCCGTCAGTGACTATAGCGGGAGAGGGGGCTATGGCTACACCTTC. The gene calls are TRBV10-3 and TRBJ1-2; a possible D gene is TRBD1 (6 bases). Germline CDR1 and CDR2: ENHRY and SYGVKD. The CDR3 is made up of 16 amino acids.

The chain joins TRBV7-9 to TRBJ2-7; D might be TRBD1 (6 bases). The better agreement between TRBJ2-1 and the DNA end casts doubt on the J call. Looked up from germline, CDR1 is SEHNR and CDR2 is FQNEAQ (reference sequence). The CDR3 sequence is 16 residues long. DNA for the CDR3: TGTGCCAGCAGCCCAAGAACCGGGACACTAAACAATGAGCAGTTCTTC. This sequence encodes CASSPRTGTLNNEQFF.